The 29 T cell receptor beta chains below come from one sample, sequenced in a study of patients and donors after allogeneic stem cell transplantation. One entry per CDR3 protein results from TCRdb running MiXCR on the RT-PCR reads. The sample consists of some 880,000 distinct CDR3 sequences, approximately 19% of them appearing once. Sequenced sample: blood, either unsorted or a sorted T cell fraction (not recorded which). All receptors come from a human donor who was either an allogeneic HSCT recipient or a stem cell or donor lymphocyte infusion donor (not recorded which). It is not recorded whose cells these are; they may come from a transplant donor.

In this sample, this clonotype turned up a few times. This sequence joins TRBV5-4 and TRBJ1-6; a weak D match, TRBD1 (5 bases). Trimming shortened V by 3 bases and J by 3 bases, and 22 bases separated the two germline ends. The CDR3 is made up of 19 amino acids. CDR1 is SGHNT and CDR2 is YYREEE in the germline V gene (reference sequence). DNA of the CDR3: TGTGCCAGCAGCTCGCCGACTCCGGTGGGGACCCTCTATAATTCACCCCTCCACTTT. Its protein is CASSSPTPVGTLYNSPLHF.

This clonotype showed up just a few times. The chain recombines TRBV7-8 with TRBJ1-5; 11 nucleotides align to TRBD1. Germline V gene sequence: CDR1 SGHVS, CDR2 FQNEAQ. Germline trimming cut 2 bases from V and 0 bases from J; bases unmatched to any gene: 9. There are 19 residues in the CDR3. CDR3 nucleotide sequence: TGTGCCAGCAGCTTAATCAGGACAGGGGGCTTCTATAGCAATCAGCCCCAGCATTTT. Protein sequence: CASSLIRTGGFYSNQPQHF.

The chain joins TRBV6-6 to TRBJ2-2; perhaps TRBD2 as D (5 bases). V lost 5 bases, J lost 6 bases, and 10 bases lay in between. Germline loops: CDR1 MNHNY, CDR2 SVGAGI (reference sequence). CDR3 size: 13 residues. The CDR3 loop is CASSDYIAGELFF. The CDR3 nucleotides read TGTGCCAGCAGTGACTACATTGCCGGGGAGCTGTTTTTT.

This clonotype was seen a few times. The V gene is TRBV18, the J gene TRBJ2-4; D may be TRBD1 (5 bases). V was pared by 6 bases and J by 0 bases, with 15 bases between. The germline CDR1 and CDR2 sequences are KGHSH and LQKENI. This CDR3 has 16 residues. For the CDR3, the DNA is TGTGCCAGCTCCCCAACAGGAATTCTAGCCAAAAACATTCAGTACTTC. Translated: CASSPTGILAKNIQYF.

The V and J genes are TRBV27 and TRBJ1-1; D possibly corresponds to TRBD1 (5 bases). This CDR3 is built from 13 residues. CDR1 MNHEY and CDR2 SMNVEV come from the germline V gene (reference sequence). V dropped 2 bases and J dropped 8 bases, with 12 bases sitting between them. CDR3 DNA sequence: TGTGCCAGCAGTTTACAGGGAAGGTCCGAAGCTTTCTTT. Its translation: CASSLQGRSEAFF.

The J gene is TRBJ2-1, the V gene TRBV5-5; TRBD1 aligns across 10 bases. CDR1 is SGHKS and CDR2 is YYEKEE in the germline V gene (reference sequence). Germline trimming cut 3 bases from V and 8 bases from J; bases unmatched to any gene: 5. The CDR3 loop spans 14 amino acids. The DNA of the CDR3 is TGTGCCAGCAGCTCTGGGACAGGGGCGGATGAGCAGTTCTTC. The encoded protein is CASSSGTGADEQFF. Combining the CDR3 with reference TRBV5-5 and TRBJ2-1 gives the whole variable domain DAGVTQSPTHLIKTRGQQVTLRCSPISGHKSVSWYQQVLGQGPQFIFQYYEKEERGRGNFPDRFSARQFPNYSSELNVNALLLGDSALYLCASSSGTGADEQFFGPGTRLTVL.

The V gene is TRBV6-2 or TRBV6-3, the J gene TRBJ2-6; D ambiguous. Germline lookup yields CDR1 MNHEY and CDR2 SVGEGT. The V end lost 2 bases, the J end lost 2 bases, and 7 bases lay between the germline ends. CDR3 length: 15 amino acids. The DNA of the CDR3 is TGTGCCAGCAGTTACAGAGAGACTGGGGCCAACGTCCTGACTTTC. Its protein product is CASSYRETGANVLTF.

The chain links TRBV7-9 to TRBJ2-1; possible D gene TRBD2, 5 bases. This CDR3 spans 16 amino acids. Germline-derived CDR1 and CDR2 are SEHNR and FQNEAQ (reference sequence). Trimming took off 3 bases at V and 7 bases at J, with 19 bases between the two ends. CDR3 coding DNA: TGTGCCAGCAGCTTCGGGTCGTTAGCGCCCCGGAATGAGCAGTTCTTC. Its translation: CASSFGSLAPRNEQFF.

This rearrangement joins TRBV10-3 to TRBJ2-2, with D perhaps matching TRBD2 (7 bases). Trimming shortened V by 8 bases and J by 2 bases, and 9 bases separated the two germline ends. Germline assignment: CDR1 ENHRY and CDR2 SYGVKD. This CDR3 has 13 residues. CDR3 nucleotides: TGTGCCATCGGGGGGGCCAACACCGGGGAGCTGTTTTTT. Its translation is CAIGGANTGELFF.

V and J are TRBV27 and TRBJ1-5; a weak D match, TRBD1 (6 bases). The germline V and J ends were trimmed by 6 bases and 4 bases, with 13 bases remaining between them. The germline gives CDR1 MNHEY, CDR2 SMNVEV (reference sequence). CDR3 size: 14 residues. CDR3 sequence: CASSRGQPNQPQHF. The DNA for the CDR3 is TGTGCCAGCAGCAGGGGCCAGCCGAATCAGCCCCAGCATTTT.

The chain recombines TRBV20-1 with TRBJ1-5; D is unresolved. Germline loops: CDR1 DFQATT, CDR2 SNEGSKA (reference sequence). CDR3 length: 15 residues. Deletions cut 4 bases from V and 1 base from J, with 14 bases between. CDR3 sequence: CSATRRGRSNQPQHF. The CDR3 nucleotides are TGCAGTGCTACCCGGCGAGGGAGAAGCAATCAGCCCCAGCATTTT.

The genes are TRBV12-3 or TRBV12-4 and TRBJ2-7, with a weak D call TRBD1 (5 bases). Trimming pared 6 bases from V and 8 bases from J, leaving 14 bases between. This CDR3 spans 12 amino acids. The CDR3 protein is CASSLQGFKQYF. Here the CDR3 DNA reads TGTGCCAGCAGCCTTCAGGGTTTTAAGCAGTACTTC.

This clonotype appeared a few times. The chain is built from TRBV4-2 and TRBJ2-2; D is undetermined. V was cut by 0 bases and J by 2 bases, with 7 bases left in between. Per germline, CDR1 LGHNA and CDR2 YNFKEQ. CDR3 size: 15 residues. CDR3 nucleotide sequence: TGTGCCAGCAGCCAAGAGAATCCTAACACCGGGGAGCTGTTTTTT. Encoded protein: CASSQENPNTGELFF.

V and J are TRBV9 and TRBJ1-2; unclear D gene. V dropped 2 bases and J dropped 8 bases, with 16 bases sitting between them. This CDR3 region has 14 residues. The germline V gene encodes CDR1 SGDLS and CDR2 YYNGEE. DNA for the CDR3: TGTGCCAGCAGCGTCGGGCGGAGCCCCGGAGGCTACACCTTC. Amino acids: CASSVGRSPGGYTF.

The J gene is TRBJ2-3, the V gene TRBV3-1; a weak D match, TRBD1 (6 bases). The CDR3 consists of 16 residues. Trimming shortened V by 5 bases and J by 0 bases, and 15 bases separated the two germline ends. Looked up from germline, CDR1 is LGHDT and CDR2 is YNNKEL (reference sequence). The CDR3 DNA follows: TGTGCCAGCAGCTTACACAGGGCGACTAGCACAGATACGCAGTATTTT. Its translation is CASSLHRATSTDTQYF.

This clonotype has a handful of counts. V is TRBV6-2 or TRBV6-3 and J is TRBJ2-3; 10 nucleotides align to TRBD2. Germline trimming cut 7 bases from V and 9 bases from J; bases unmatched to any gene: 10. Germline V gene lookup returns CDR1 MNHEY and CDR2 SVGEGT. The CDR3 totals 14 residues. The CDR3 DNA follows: TGTGCCAGCAATCGAAGCGGGGGGGGCCGGACGCAGTATTTT. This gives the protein CASNRSGGGRTQYF.

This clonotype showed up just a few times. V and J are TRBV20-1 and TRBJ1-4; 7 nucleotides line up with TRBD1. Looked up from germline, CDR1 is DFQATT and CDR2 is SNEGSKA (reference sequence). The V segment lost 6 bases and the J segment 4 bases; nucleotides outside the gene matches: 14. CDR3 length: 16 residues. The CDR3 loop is CSAGHRGGNLNEKLFF. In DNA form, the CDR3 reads TGCAGTGCCGGTCACAGGGGCGGGAATCTTAATGAAAAACTGTTTTTT.

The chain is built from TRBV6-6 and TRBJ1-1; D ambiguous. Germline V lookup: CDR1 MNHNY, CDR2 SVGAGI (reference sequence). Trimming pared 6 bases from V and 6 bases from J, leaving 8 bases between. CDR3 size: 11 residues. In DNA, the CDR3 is TGTGCCAGCAGCAACGGACCTGAAGCTTTCTTT. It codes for CASSNGPEAFF.

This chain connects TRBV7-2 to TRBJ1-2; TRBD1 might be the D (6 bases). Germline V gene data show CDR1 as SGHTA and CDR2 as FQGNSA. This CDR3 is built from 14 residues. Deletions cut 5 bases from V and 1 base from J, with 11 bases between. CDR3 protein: CASSQRTVNYGYTF. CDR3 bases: TGTGCCAGCAGCCAGAGGACAGTTAACTATGGCTACACCTTC.

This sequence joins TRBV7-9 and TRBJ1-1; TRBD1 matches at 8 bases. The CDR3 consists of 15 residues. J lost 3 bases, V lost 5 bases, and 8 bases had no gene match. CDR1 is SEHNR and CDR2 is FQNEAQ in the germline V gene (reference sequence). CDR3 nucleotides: TGTGCCAGCAGCCCGATGACAGGGGTGGACACTGAAGCTTTCTTT. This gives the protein CASSPMTGVDTEAFF.

CDR3 sequence (DNA): TGTGCCAGCACCTCTCTCTCACCCCTCCACTTT. Its translation: CASTSLSPLHF. The chain carries TRBV7-8 and TRBJ1-6; D not certain. This CDR3 has 11 residues. V lost 7 bases to trimming and J lost 10 bases, with 8 bases between them. CDR1 is SGHVS and CDR2 is FQNEAQ in the germline V gene.

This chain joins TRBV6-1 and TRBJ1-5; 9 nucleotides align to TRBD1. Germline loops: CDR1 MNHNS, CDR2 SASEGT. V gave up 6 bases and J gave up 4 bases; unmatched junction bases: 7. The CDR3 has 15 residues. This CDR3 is CASSRAGQGNQPQHF. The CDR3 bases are TGTGCCAGCAGCCGAGCGGGACAGGGAAATCAGCCCCAGCATTTT.

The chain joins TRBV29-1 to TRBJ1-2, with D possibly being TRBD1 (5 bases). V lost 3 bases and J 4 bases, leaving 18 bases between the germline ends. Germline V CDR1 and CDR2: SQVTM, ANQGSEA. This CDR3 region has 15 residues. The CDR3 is CSVDGALLRGYGYTF. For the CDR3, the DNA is TGCAGCGTTGATGGGGCGCTCCTCCGAGGCTATGGCTACACCTTC.

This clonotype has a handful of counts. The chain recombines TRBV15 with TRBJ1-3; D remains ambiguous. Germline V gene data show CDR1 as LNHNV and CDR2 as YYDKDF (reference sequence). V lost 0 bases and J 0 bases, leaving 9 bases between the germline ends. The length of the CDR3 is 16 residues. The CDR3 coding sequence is TGTGCCACCAGCAGAGATGGACGCTCCTCTGGAAACACCATATATTTT. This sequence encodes CATSRDGRSSGNTIYF. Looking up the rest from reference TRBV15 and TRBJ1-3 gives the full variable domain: DAMVIQNPRYQVTQFGKPVTLSCSQTLNHNVMYWYQQKSSQAPKLLFHYYDKDFNNEADTPDNFQSRRPNTSFCFLDIRSPGLGDTAMYLCATSRDGRSSGNTIYFGEGSWLTVV.

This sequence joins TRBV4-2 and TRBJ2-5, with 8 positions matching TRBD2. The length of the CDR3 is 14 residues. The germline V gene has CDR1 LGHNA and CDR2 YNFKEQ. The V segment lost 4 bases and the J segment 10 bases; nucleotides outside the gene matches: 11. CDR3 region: CASSPHGGAGGQYF. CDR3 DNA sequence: TGTGCCAGCAGCCCACACGGGGGGGCGGGGGGCCAGTACTTC.

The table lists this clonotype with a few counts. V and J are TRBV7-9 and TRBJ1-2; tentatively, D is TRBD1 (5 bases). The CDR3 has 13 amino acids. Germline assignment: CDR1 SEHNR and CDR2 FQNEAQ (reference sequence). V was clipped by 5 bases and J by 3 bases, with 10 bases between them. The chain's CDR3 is CASSIGGDYGYTF. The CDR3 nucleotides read TGTGCCAGCAGCATCGGAGGGGACTATGGCTACACCTTC.

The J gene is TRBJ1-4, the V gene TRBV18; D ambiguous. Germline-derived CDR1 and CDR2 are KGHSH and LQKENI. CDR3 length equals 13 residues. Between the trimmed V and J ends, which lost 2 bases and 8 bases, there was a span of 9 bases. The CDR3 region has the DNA TGTGCCAGCTCACCAGATCCGGGAGAAAAACTGTTTTTT. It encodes CASSPDPGEKLFF.

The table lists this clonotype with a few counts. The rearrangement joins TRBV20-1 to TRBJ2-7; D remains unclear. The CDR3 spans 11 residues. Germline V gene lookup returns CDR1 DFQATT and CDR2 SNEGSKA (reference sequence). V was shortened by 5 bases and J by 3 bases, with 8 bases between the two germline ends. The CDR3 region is CSALTGYEQYF. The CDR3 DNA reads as TGCAGTGCTCTTACTGGCTACGAGCAGTACTTC.

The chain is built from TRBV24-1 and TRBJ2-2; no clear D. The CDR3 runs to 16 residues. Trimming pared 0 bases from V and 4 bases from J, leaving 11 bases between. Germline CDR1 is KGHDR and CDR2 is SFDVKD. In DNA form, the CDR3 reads TGTGCCACCAGTGATTTGGTAGGGTCGGGCACCGGGGAGCTGTTTTTT. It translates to CATSDLVGSGTGELFF.